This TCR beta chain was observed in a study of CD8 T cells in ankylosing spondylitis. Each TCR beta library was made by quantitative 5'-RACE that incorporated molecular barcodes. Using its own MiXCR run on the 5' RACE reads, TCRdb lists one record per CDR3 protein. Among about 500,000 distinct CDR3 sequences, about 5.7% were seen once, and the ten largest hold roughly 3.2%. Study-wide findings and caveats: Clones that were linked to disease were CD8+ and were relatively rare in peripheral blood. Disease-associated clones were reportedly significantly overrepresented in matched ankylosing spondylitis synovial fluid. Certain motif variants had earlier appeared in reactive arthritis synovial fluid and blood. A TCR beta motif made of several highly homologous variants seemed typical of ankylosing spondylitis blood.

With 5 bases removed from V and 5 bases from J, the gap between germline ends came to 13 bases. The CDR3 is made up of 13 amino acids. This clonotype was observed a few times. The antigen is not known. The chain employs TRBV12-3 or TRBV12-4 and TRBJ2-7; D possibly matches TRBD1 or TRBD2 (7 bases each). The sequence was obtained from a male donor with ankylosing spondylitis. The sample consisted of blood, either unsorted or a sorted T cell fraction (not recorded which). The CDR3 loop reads CASSPRGGHEQYF. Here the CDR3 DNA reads TGTGCCAGCAGTCCCAGGGGGGGCCACGAGCAGTACTTC.